A single T cell receptor (beta chain) is shown here with its context. Its cognate antigen is unknown. This entry is derived from a study of CD4 T cells in relation to SARS-CoV-2 and coronaviruses. Across the study: TCR beta CDR3s were sequenced after roughly 10-day antigen culture of PBMCs. No peptide or an HIV-1 Nef peptide pool served as negative control. Study outcomes and limitations: In approximately 70% of donors, memory CD4+ clonotypes crossrecognized SARS-CoV-2 and at least one common cold coronavirus spike.

Unexposed donor CD4+ T cells date from about 2011-2018, before the COVID-19 pandemic. The cells were cultured for under twelve days before CD4+ T cells were isolated. The data were produced by immunoSEQ multiplex PCR, yet TCRdb's version contains in-frame clones alone and is incomplete. The sample includes approximately 25,000 clones, more than 60% of them seen just once. The sequenced material came from CD4+ T cells from PBMCs, cultured in vitro. The receptor's source is a human donor in good health.

CDR3 sequence (DNA): TGTGCCACCAGCAAACTCCGGGGGAATGAGCAGTTCTTC. Encoded protein: CATSKLRGNEQFF. The chain links TRBV15 to TRBJ2-1; TRBD2 might be the D (6 bases). Germline values: CDR1 LNHNV, CDR2 YYDKDF (reference sequence). The V gene lost 4 bases and the J gene lost 7 bases, with 11 bases spanning the gap. This CDR3 contains 13 residues. Filled out from reference TRBV15 and TRBJ2-1, the complete variable domain reads DAMVIQNPRYQVTQFGKPVTLSCSQTLNHNVMYWYQQKSSQAPKLLFHYYDKDFNNEADTPDNFQSRRPNTSFCFLDIRSPGLGDTAMYLCATSKLRGNEQFFGPGTRLTVL.